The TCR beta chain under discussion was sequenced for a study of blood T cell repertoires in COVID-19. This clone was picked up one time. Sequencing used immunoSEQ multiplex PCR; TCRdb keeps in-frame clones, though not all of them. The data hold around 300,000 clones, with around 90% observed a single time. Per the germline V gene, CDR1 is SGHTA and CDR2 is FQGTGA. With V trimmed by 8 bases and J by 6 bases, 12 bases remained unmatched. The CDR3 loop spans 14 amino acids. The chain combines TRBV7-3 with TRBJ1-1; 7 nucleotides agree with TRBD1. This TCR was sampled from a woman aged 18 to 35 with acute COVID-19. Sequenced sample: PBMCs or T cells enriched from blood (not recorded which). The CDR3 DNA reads TGTGCCAGCGCTAGACGAGAGGGGGCCTCTGAAGCTTTCTTT. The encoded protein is CASARREGASEAFF.